What follows describes a single T cell receptor (beta chain). Its target is not known. At cycle 4 day 1, cycle 7 day 1, and baseline, blood was sampled. This record belongs to a study of OX40 agonist ivuxolimab in advanced cancers. Study overall: The patients received agonistic anti-OX40 (CD134) antibody ivuxolimab. Study-level points and caveats: There were, on average, more expanded clones in CD8+ T cells than in CD4+. Among patients with partial responses at 0.1-3.0 mg/kg, clonal expansion was among the lowest.

Here immunoSEQ multiplex PCR was the method, and the copy in TCRdb shows in-frame clones only, minus some. The repertoire consists of some 59,000 clones, with roughly nine tenths occurring once and the leading ten covering 16%. V dropped 11 bases and J dropped 0 bases, with 17 bases sitting between them. Germline V gene lookup returns CDR1 ENHRY and CDR2 SYGVKD. This CDR3 spans 14 amino acids. The receptor was derived from an adult with an advanced solid tumor such as melanoma, head and neck, liver or kidney cancer. The sequences come from CD4+ or CD8+ T cells sorted from blood, collected in a trial of the OX40 agonist ivuxolimab. The chain has TRBV10-3 and TRBJ2-7; possible D gene TRBD2, 5 bases. The CDR3 region has the DNA TGTGCCGCCCGGGGATCACAGTCCTCCTACGAGCAGTACTTC. Translating gives CAARGSQSSYEQYF.